A single sample gave rise to the 24 T cell receptor beta chains below, sequenced in a study of T cell changes during pregnancy in multiple sclerosis. The repertoire was sequenced with immunoSEQ multiplex PCR; TCRdb's copy has only in-frame clones and lacks some. The repertoire consists of more than 40,000 clones, with 90% occurring once and the leading ten covering approximately 1.6%. This specimen consisted of peripheral blood, obtained in the first trimester of pregnancy. The origin of the receptors is a female donor in good health, enrolled as a control in a pregnancy study.

The chain has TRBV10-3 and TRBJ2-5, with TRBD1 identical over 7 bases. Per the germline V gene, CDR1 is ENHRY and CDR2 is SYGVKD. V lost 6 bases and J lost 4; bases outside the gene matches: 8. This CDR3 has 14 residues. The CDR3 sequence: CAISEDRVRETQYF. CDR3 coding DNA: TGTGCCATCAGCGAAGACAGGGTGAGAGAGACCCAGTACTTC.

Turning to this clone: At one end, the junction sequence differs from germline, possibly due to a read error. V usage is TRBV14 and J usage is TRBJ2-5; a possible D gene is TRBD2 (6 bases). The length of the CDR3 is 16 residues. Germline CDR1 reads SGHDN; CDR2 reads FVKESK. The CDR3 coding sequence is TGTGCCAGCAGCCCCAGGTGGGGACTTATACAAGAGGCCCAGTACTTC. It is translated as CASSPRWGLIQEAQYF.

The rearrangement uses TRBV6-5 and TRBJ1-2, with 10 bases fitting TRBD1. This CDR3 has 13 residues. Germline lookup yields CDR1 MNHEY and CDR2 SVGAGI. The trim removed 4 bases at V and 7 bases at J, leaving 3 bases unmatched. The CDR3 DNA reads as TGTGCCAGCAGTTCGACAGGGGGCTTTGGCTACACCTTC. Protein product: CASSSTGGFGYTF.

V is TRBV5-8 and J is TRBJ2-1; TRBD2 aligns across 10 bases. The V gene's germline CDR1 is SGHTS and CDR2 YDEGEE. The CDR3 is made up of 18 amino acids. The V gene end was trimmed by 4 bases and the J gene end by 4 bases; junction bases not matched to a gene: 14. The CDR3 spells CASSISSGSFSGYNEQFF. The CDR3 nucleotides read TGTGCCAGCAGCATTTCTAGCGGGAGCTTTAGCGGGTACAATGAGCAGTTCTTC.

This clone has just a few counts. The rearrangement joins TRBV25-1 to TRBJ1-2; the D is unclear. The CDR3 extends over 13 amino acids. The germline V and J ends were trimmed by 2 bases and 4 bases, with 8 bases remaining between them. Germline lookup yields CDR1 MGHDK and CDR2 SYGVNS. CDR3 in DNA: TGTGCCAGCAGTGAAACACCCTCCTATGGCTACACCTTC. Translated: CASSETPSYGYTF.

J is TRBJ2-6 and V is TRBV10-3, with a weak D call TRBD1 (7 bases). The V and J ends lost 3 bases and 0 bases respectively, with 9 bases between them. The CDR3 contains 16 residues. The germline V gene encodes CDR1 ENHRY and CDR2 SYGVKD. CDR3 sequence: CAISDRGDSGANVLTF. The CDR3 coding sequence is TGTGCCATCAGTGACAGGGGGGACTCTGGGGCCAACGTCCTGACTTTC.

The J gene is TRBJ1-1, the V gene TRBV6-4, with D perhaps matching TRBD1 (6 bases). V shed 3 bases and J shed 11 bases, with 19 bases lying between them. CDR1 and CDR2 from the germline V gene are MRHNA and SNTAGT. The CDR3 totals 14 residues. The CDR3 loop reads CASSEAQGKWYAFF. The CDR3 nucleotides are TGTGCCAGCAGTGAAGCACAGGGAAAGTGGTATGCTTTCTTT.

This clone was seen once. This chain connects TRBV12-5 to TRBJ1-4; no reliable D call. CDR3 length: 13 residues. V gave up 4 bases and J gave up 2 bases, with 5 bases separating them. Germline-derived CDR1 and CDR2 are LGHNT and FRNRAP. The CDR3 DNA follows: TGTGCTAGTGGTTCTACCACTAATGAAAAACTGTTTTTT. Translated, it gives CASGSTTNEKLFF.

The chain couples TRBV5-1 to TRBJ2-5; D may be TRBD1 (6 bases). Trimming took off 5 bases at V and 2 bases at J, with 10 bases between the two ends. The germline CDR1 and CDR2 sequences are SGHRS and YFSETQ. The CDR3 loop spans 13 amino acids. The CDR3 DNA reads as TGCGCCAGCAGTGGGACACCTCAAGAGACCCAGTACTTC. Amino acids: CASSGTPQETQYF.

The V call is TRBV6-1, the J call TRBJ1-6; possibly TRBD1 for D (6 bases). Germline V CDR1 and CDR2: MNHNS, SASEGT. The CDR3 covers 15 residues. Trimming cost V 1 base and J 5 bases, with 9 bases left between them. This chain's CDR3 is CASSEEQGNNSPLHF. The CDR3 DNA reads TGTGCCAGCAGTGAAGAACAGGGAAATAATTCACCCCTCCACTTT.

This clone has just one count. The rearrangement uses TRBV19 and TRBJ1-3; D is perhaps TRBD1 (6 bases). V was pared by 3 bases and J by 5 bases, with 11 bases between. Germline lookup yields CDR1 LNHDA and CDR2 SQIVND (reference sequence). The CDR3 spans 14 residues. CDR3 sequence reads: CASSIRGMRNTIYF. DNA for the CDR3: TGTGCCAGTAGTATCAGGGGAATGAGAAACACCATATATTTT.

The rearrangement uses TRBV21-1 and TRBJ2-7; the table gives TRBD2 as D, unverified against the DNA. TRBV21-1 is a pseudogene segment. The CDR3 extends over 16 amino acids. The CDR3 sequence is CASSTVFRRGDYEQYF. The CDR3 DNA reads TGTGCCAGCAGCACTGTCTTTCGGCGGGGGGACTACGAGCAGTACTTC.

V and J are TRBV9 and TRBJ2-1; TRBD2 aligns across 9 bases. With V trimmed by 4 bases and J by 4 bases, 12 bases remained unmatched. The CDR3 is 17 amino acids. From germline, CDR1 is SGDLS and CDR2 YYNGEE. The CDR3 sequence: CASSHRRGGLLYNEQFF. In DNA, the CDR3 is TGTGCCAGCAGCCACCGGCGGGGGGGCCTCCTATACAATGAGCAGTTCTTC.

The chain couples TRBV7-9 to TRBJ2-5; 8 nucleotides line up with TRBD1. V dropped 2 bases and J dropped 5; count of bases not matched to a gene: 4. The CDR3 covers 14 residues. The germline gives CDR1 SEHNR, CDR2 FQNEAQ (reference sequence). The chain's CDR3 is CASSLRQGLETQYF. CDR3 DNA sequence: TGTGCCAGCAGCTTACGACAGGGGCTGGAGACCCAGTACTTC.

J is TRBJ2-7 and V is TRBV2; perhaps TRBD2 as D (6 bases). Trimming removed 3 bases from V and 3 bases from J, with 21 bases in between. The CDR3 is 17 residues long. CDR1 is SNHLY, CDR2 FYNNEI, per germline. The CDR3 region is CASSERNGPGTHYEQYF. The CDR3 region has the DNA TGTGCCAGCAGTGAGAGAAACGGGCCAGGGACTCACTACGAGCAGTACTTC.

The V gene is TRBV20-1, the J gene TRBJ2-4, with no clear D. The CDR3 contains 11 residues. Germline assignment: CDR1 DFQATT and CDR2 SNEGSKA (reference sequence). Trimming removed 3 bases from V and 4 bases from J, with 4 bases in between. For the CDR3, the DNA is TGCAGTGCTAGTCGGAAAAACATTCAGTACTTC. It codes for CSASRKNIQYF.

The chain links TRBV5-4 to TRBJ2-1; TRBD2 matches at 14 bases. The CDR3 loop spans 16 amino acids. V dropped 0 bases and J dropped 9; count of bases not matched to a gene: 5. Germline V gives CDR1 SGHNT, CDR2 YYREEE (reference sequence). This chain's CDR3 is CASSLEGTSGGGEQFF. In DNA, the CDR3 is TGTGCCAGCAGCTTGGAAGGGACTAGCGGGGGTGGTGAGCAGTTCTTC. The whole variable domain, filled in from reference TRBV5-4 and TRBJ2-1, reads ETGVTQSPTHLIKTRGQQVTLRCSSQSGHNTVSWYQQALGQGPQFIFQYYREEENGRGNFPPRFSGLQFPNYSSELNVNALELDDSALYLCASSLEGTSGGGEQFFGPGTRLTVL.

The rearrangement uses TRBV15 and TRBJ1-1; possible D gene TRBD1, 5 bases. CDR3 length: 19 residues. Germline V CDR1 and CDR2: LNHNV, YYDKDF (reference sequence). The V end was cut by 0 bases, the J end by 1 base, with 21 bases between. The chain's CDR3 is CATSRDLRGQGEGNTEAFF. CDR3 bases: TGTGCCACCAGCAGAGATTTGCGGGGTCAGGGCGAGGGGAACACTGAAGCTTTCTTT.

This clone came up once. The rearrangement links TRBV19 to TRBJ1-5; 8 bases align to TRBD1. V was clipped by 6 bases and J by 3 bases; unmatched bases: 4. This CDR3 contains 14 residues. CDR1 and CDR2 (germline): LNHDA, SQIVND (reference sequence). The DNA for the CDR3 is TGTGCCAGTAGGCCAGGGGGCTACAATCAGCCCCAGCATTTT. It translates to CASRPGGYNQPQHF.

V is TRBV28 and J is TRBJ2-7; D might be TRBD2 (6 bases). With 7 bases removed from V and 6 bases from J, the gap between germline ends came to 16 bases. This CDR3 contains 13 residues. Looked up from germline, CDR1 is MDHEN and CDR2 is SYDVKM. Here the CDR3 reads CASTPDGAGEQYF. The CDR3, as DNA: TGTGCCAGCACCCCGGACGGAGCGGGCGAGCAGTACTTC.

This clone was recorded a few times. This chain links TRBV19 with TRBJ1-1, with 7 nucleotides matching TRBD1. This CDR3 spans 15 amino acids. V was pared by 1 base and J by 1 base, with 3 bases of the junction left unmatched. Germline CDR1 and CDR2: LNHDA and SQIVND (reference sequence). CDR3 region: CASSIGGTENTEAFF. In DNA form, the CDR3 reads TGTGCCAGTAGTATAGGCGGGACAGAGAACACTGAAGCTTTCTTT. Filled out from reference TRBV19 and TRBJ1-1, the complete variable domain reads DGGITQSPKYLFRKEGQNVTLSCEQNLNHDAMYWYRQDPGQGLRLIYYSQIVNDFQKGDIAEGYSVSREKKESFPLTVTSAQKNPTAFYLCASSIGGTENTEAFFGQGTRLTVV.

This clone has just one count. The CDR3 loop reads CASSPLYRAGGPDTQYF. As DNA, the CDR3 is TGCGCCAGCAGCCCCCTTTATCGAGCGGGGGGGCCGGATACGCAGTATTTT. This chain connects TRBV4-1 to TRBJ2-3; 10 nucleotides line up with TRBD2. The V gene's germline CDR1 is MGHRA and CDR2 YSYEKL. The CDR3 spans 17 residues. The J segment lost 6 bases and the V segment lost 4 bases, leaving 13 bases of the junction unmatched.

The CDR3 loop reads CASSDSTSGGTDTQYF. CDR3 coding DNA: TGTGCCAGCAGTGACTCGACTAGCGGGGGCACAGATACGCAGTATTTT. This chain joins TRBV6-4 and TRBJ2-3; 11 bases map to TRBD2. The trim removed 0 bases at V and 1 base at J, leaving 0 bases unmatched. The CDR3 covers 16 residues. The germline V gene has CDR1 MRHNA and CDR2 SNTAGT.

The chain combines TRBV18 with TRBJ2-5, with 9 bases fitting TRBD1. Germline CDR1 and CDR2: KGHSH and LQKENI. The V segment lost 6 bases and the J segment 1 base; nucleotides outside the gene matches: 3. The CDR3 spans 14 residues. CDR3 nucleotide sequence: TGTGCCAGCTCCATACAGGGGGCCCAAGAGACCCAGTACTTC. Translated: CASSIQGAQETQYF.